The 20 T cell receptor beta chains presented below share a single source sample, sequenced in a study of persistence of HIV-infected CD4 T cells. The immunoSEQ assay was version 4, run in survey mode. Libraries were prepared by immunoSEQ multiplex PCR; TCRdb keeps only in-frame clonotypes and omits some of them. The table has under 60,000 clones, approximately 72% seen once. These receptors have no identified antigens. Cells were stimulated with CMV-infected fibroblast lysates at around 9.1 ug/mL. CD40L/CD69 double-negative CD45RO-high memory CD4+ T cells were collected. The sample here was CD4+ T cells sorted from PBMCs after approximately 19-hour stimulation, taken from a patient who received antiretroviral therapy. These receptors were collected from an adult man with HIV who was CMV-seropositive.

This chain links TRBV3-1 (or the pseudogene TRBV3-2) with TRBJ2-7; 7 bases are shared with TRBD1. The germline gives CDR1 LGHDT, CDR2 YNNKEL (reference sequence). This CDR3 is built from 13 residues. Trimming cost V 1 base and J 9 bases; bases outside gene matches: 6. The CDR3 loop reads CASSQVEGARQYF. The CDR3 nucleotides are TGTGCCAGCAGCCAAGTAGAGGGGGCTCGGCAGTACTTC.

This clone was counted a few times. The V call is TRBV18, the J call TRBJ1-5; a possible D gene is TRBD1 (6 bases). Germline V CDR1 and CDR2: KGHSH, LQKENI. The CDR3 runs to 14 residues. V lost 5 bases and J lost 7, with 15 bases in between. The CDR3 nucleotides are TGTGCCAGCTCAACCGGGGGCGCGGGACAGCCCCAGCATTTT. Amino acids: CASSTGGAGQPQHF.

The chain joins TRBV10-3 to TRBJ1-4; no definite D call. The CDR3 contains 16 residues. V was pared by 2 bases and J by 0 bases, with 10 bases between. Germline lookup yields CDR1 ENHRY and CDR2 SYGVKD. The CDR3 spells CAISEQRIATNEKLFF. Here the CDR3 DNA reads TGTGCCATCAGTGAGCAAAGAATTGCAACTAATGAAAAACTGTTTTTT.

This clone was seen a handful of times. The genes are TRBV3-1 (or the pseudogene TRBV3-2) and TRBJ1-1; D is possibly TRBD1 (6 bases). The CDR3 covers 15 residues. Germline-derived CDR1 and CDR2 are LGHDT and YNNKEL (reference sequence). The ends were cut back, 1 base at V and 10 bases at J, with 19 bases in the middle. As DNA, the CDR3 is TGTGCCAGCAGCCAAGGAGGGCAGGAGGGGGGAGTAGCTTTCTTT. Translating gives CASSQGGQEGGVAFF.

The count of this clone is one. The gene calls are TRBV30 and TRBJ2-7; TRBD1 might be the D (5 bases). The CDR3 spans 13 residues. The V end was cut by 0 bases, the J end by 5 bases, with 11 bases between. Germline V lookup: CDR1 GTSNPN, CDR2 SVGIG (reference sequence). CDR3 nucleotide sequence: TGTGCCTGGAGTGTCCAGGGTACCGACGAGCAGTACTTC. Encoded protein: CAWSVQGTDEQYF.

This clone was picked up one time. The chain is built from TRBV19 and TRBJ2-2; TRBD2 agrees at 9 bases. Germline-derived CDR1 and CDR2 are LNHDA and SQIVND (reference sequence). The CDR3 extends over 16 amino acids. J lost 5 bases, V lost 3 bases, and 7 bases had no gene match. CDR3 in amino acids: CASSITSGRITGELFF. In DNA, the CDR3 is TGTGCCAGTAGTATTACTAGCGGGCGAATAACCGGGGAGCTGTTTTTT.

A single count supports this clone. V gene TRBV3-1 (or the pseudogene TRBV3-2) combines with J gene TRBJ2-7; 11 bases map to TRBD1. Germline-derived CDR1 and CDR2 are LGHDT and YNNKEL (reference sequence). Trimming at V came to 4 bases and at J to 3 bases, leaving 5 bases not matched to a gene. The CDR3 length is 15 residues. The CDR3 protein is CASSLGQGVRYEQYF. As DNA, the CDR3 is TGTGCCAGCAGCCTGGGACAGGGGGTCCGCTACGAGCAGTACTTC.

DNA for the CDR3: TGTGCCAGTACCGGGACTAGCGGGAGGAACCGCTACGAGCAGTACTTC. Protein product: CASTGTSGRNRYEQYF. This sequence joins TRBV27 and TRBJ2-7; the match to TRBD2 covers 15 bases. The CDR3 is 16 amino acids. The V gene's germline CDR1 is MNHEY and CDR2 SMNVEV (reference sequence). V dropped 9 bases and J dropped 3; count of bases not matched to a gene: 9.

The gene calls are TRBV6-5 and TRBJ1-1; 10 nucleotides match TRBD1. V trimming: 8 bases; J trimming: 9 bases; junction bases outside the gene matches: 6. Looked up from germline, CDR1 is MNHEY and CDR2 is SVGAGI. CDR3 length: 12 amino acids. The DNA for the CDR3 is TGTGCCAGCGGCCGGACAGGGGGTAAAGCTTTCTTT. Translated, it gives CASGRTGGKAFF.

The V and J genes are TRBV7-9 and TRBJ2-3; D is unclear. V shed 2 bases and J shed 2 bases, with 5 bases lying between them. The CDR3 is 13 residues long. Germline CDR1 reads SEHNR; CDR2 reads FQNEAQ (reference sequence). This chain's CDR3 is CASSLMYTDTQYF. CDR3 bases: TGTGCCAGCAGCTTAATGTACACAGATACGCAGTATTTT.

CDR3 sequence reads: CASSPLNQPQHF. CDR3 coding DNA: TGTGCCAGCAGTCCCCTCAATCAGCCCCAGCATTTT. The chain uses TRBV12-3 or TRBV12-4 and TRBJ1-5; D gene unclear. The V end was cut by 5 bases, the J end by 3 bases, with 5 bases between. The length of the CDR3 is 12 residues.

The chain combines TRBV18 with TRBJ1-5; unclear D gene. The V end lost 2 bases, the J end lost 3 bases, and 11 bases lay between the germline ends. Germline assignment: CDR1 KGHSH and CDR2 LQKENI. There are 15 residues in the CDR3. The CDR3 nucleotides read TGTGCCAGCTCACCAGGTTTAGCCTACAATCAGCCCCAGCATTTT. Amino acid sequence: CASSPGLAYNQPQHF. The full variable domain, completed using reference TRBV18 and TRBJ1-5, is NAGVMQNPRHLVRRRGQEARLRCSPMKGHSHVYWYRQLPEEGLKFMVYLQKENIIDESGMPKERFSAEFPKEGPSILRIQQVVRGDSAAYFCASSPGLAYNQPQHFGDGTRLSIL.

The chain recombines TRBV5-1 with TRBJ1-2; unclear D gene. Germline CDR1 and CDR2: SGHRS and YFSETQ. This CDR3 has 11 amino acids. Trimming removed 5 bases at V and 4 bases at J, with 6 bases between. CDR3 sequence: CASRDFYGYTF. DNA for the CDR3: TGCGCCAGCAGGGACTTCTATGGCTACACCTTC.

This clone was seen once. J is TRBJ2-3 and V is TRBV7-2; the D gene is possibly TRBD1 (6 bases). CDR1 is SGHTA, CDR2 FQGNSA, per germline. The V and J ends lost 2 bases and 0 bases respectively, with 9 bases between them. The CDR3 sequence is 15 residues long. As DNA, the CDR3 is TGTGCCAGCAGCTTAAACAGGGCGAGCACAGATACGCAGTATTTT. Its protein product is CASSLNRASTDTQYF. Together with reference TRBV7-2 and TRBJ2-3, the CDR3 gives the full variable domain: GAGVSQSPSNKVTEKGKDVELRCDPISGHTALYWYRQSLGQGLEFLIYFQGNSAPDKSGLPSDRFSAERTGGSVSTLTIQRTQQEDSAVYLCASSLNRASTDTQYFGPGTRLTVL.

This chain joins TRBV25-1 and TRBJ1-1; no firm D call. This CDR3 spans 13 amino acids. Germline V gene sequence: CDR1 MGHDK, CDR2 SYGVNS. V lost 2 bases to trimming and J lost 5 bases, with 9 bases between them. CDR3 DNA sequence: TGTGCCAGCAGTGAAGGCCAATGGACTGAAGCTTTCTTT. Its translation is CASSEGQWTEAFF. Full variable domain (rest looked up from reference TRBV25-1 and TRBJ1-1): EADIYQTPRYLVIGTGKKITLECSQTMGHDKMYWYQQDPGMELHLIHYSYGVNSTEKGDLSSESTVSRIRTEHFPLTLESARPSHTSQYLCASSEGQWTEAFFGQGTRLTVV.

The chain carries TRBV7-9 and TRBJ1-1; 8 positions agree with TRBD1. After removal of 6 bases from V and 0 bases from J, the junction contained 3 bases not matched to a gene. The V gene's germline CDR1 is SEHNR and CDR2 FQNEAQ (reference sequence). This CDR3 is built from 14 residues. CDR3 protein: CASRPGQVNTEAFF. The DNA for the CDR3 is TGTGCCAGCAGGCCGGGACAGGTGAACACTGAAGCTTTCTTT.

This clone was found once. CDR3 residues: CASSPGALDTQYF. DNA of the CDR3: TGTGCCAGCTCACCAGGAGCGTTAGATACGCAGTATTTT. The gene calls are TRBV18 and TRBJ2-3; D is undetermined. Germline values: CDR1 KGHSH, CDR2 LQKENI. V lost 2 bases to trimming and J lost 5 bases, with 8 bases between them. The length of the CDR3 is 13 residues.

The chain carries TRBV29-1 and TRBJ1-2; D might be TRBD1 (5 bases). CDR1 SQVTM and CDR2 ANQGSEA come from the germline V gene. The CDR3 has 12 amino acids. The V gene lost 4 bases and the J gene lost 3 bases, with 9 bases spanning the gap. CDR3 in amino acids: CSVAQGHYGYTF. The CDR3 bases are TGCAGCGTTGCGCAGGGCCACTATGGCTACACCTTC.

The chain carries TRBV18 and TRBJ1-5; the D gene is possibly TRBD1 (5 bases). The germline V gene encodes CDR1 KGHSH and CDR2 LQKENI. V dropped 3 bases and J dropped 3 bases, with 9 bases sitting between them. The CDR3 has 14 residues. CDR3 coding DNA: TGTGCCAGCTCACCGGGAGGGGACAATCAGCCCCAGCATTTT. Its translation is CASSPGGDNQPQHF.

This clone was observed a few times. The same CDR3 is also encoded by other DNA sequences in this sample. This chain's CDR3 is CASSPGQDNSPLHF. DNA for the CDR3: TGTGCCAGCTCACCGGGACAGGATAATTCACCCCTCCACTTT. This chain uses TRBV18 with TRBJ1-6; 8 nucleotides align to TRBD1. The CDR3 covers 14 residues. CDR1 and CDR2 from the germline V gene are KGHSH and LQKENI. Trimming cost V 3 bases and J 5 bases; bases outside gene matches: 0.